This TCR beta chain originates from a study of blood T cell repertoires in COVID-19. Clones were sequenced by immunoSEQ multiplex PCR, and TCRdb holds only the in-frame ones, with some missing. The sample shows 160,000 or so clones, roughly 91% of them seen only once. Specimen: peripheral blood. The TCR was taken from a man younger than 35 with acute or convalescent COVID-19.

For the CDR3, the DNA is TGCAGCGTAGGACAGCCAAACTCTGGAAACACCATATATTTT. Its protein is CSVGQPNSGNTIYF. This chain links TRBV29-1 with TRBJ1-3, with D tentatively TRBD1 (6 bases). Germline lookup yields CDR1 SQVTM and CDR2 ANQGSEA. Trimming left V 6 bases short and J 0 bases short, with 12 bases between. This CDR3 region has 14 residues.